The next 23 T cell receptor beta chains were all read from a single sample in a study of blood T cell repertoires in COVID-19. Libraries were prepared by immunoSEQ multiplex PCR; TCRdb keeps only in-frame clonotypes and omits some of them. The table shows about 100,000 clones, with 79% occurring only once. Sequencing used peripheral blood. The receptors derive from a human donor in a cohort sampled during active COVID-19.

The chain is built from TRBV7-2 and TRBJ2-5; D remains ambiguous. Trimming pared 5 bases from V and 3 bases from J, leaving 10 bases between. Looked up from germline, CDR1 is SGHTA and CDR2 is FQGNSA. This CDR3 has 13 residues. CDR3 DNA sequence: TGTGCCAGCAGCGTCCCAGTCGAAGAGACCCAGTACTTC. It encodes CASSVPVEETQYF.

Details on this clone: In the same sample, other DNA sequences code for this CDR3. The rearrangement links TRBV11-2 to TRBJ2-7; TRBD2 might be the D (6 bases). CDR1 and CDR2 from the germline V gene are SGHAT and FQNNGV. Between the trimmed V and J ends, which lost 5 bases and 0 bases, there was a span of 23 bases. The CDR3 has 18 amino acids. The CDR3 DNA reads as TGTGCCAGCAGCCCAATAAAGGGCCTCAACGGGAGCTCCTACGAGCAGTACTTC. It specifies CASSPIKGLNGSSYEQYF.

The chain links TRBV2 to TRBJ2-4; 8 bases fit TRBD2. CDR1 is SNHLY, CDR2 FYNNEI, per germline. Trimming took 4 bases from V and 0 from J; bases not matched to a gene: 2. The CDR3 runs 15 residues. CDR3 nucleotide sequence: TGTGCCAGCAGTGCTGCGGGGGGAGCCAAAAACATTCAGTACTTC. Its protein is CASSAAGGAKNIQYF. The variable domain in full, with the rest retrieved from reference TRBV2 and TRBJ2-4, is EPEVTQTPSHQVTQMGQEVILRCVPISNHLYFYWYRQILGQKVEFLVSFYNNEISEKSEIFDDQFSVERPDGSNFTLKIRSTKLEDSAMYFCASSAAGGAKNIQYFGAGTRLSVL.

This clone was detected only a few times. The chain links TRBV7-9 to TRBJ1-3, with no clear D. The ends were cut back, 4 bases at V and 0 bases at J, with 10 bases in the middle. The CDR3 length is 15 residues. Germline-derived CDR1 and CDR2 are SEHNR and FQNEAQ (reference sequence). In nucleotides, the CDR3 is TGTGCCAGCAGCTCCTATGGGAGCTCTGGAAACACCATATATTTT. The encoded protein is CASSSYGSSGNTIYF.

The chain combines TRBV19 with TRBJ2-7, with 10 bases matching TRBD2. CDR3 length: 17 residues. CDR1 and CDR2 (germline): LNHDA, SQIVND (reference sequence). Trimming took 2 bases from V and 5 from J; bases not matched to a gene: 12. CDR3 amino acids: CASSILGAGGLLHEQYF. CDR3 DNA sequence: TGTGCCAGTAGTATACTAGGAGCGGGAGGGCTCCTCCACGAGCAGTACTTC.

The chain combines TRBV28 with TRBJ2-3; 10 bases fit TRBD1. The germline V gene has CDR1 MDHEN and CDR2 SYDVKM. This CDR3 region has 17 residues. The ends lost 3 bases at V and 4 bases at J; junction bases unmatched: 10. CDR3 DNA: TGTGCCAGCAGTTTCTCCGCCGGGACAGGGGCCGCAGATACGCAGTATTTT. Translating gives CASSFSAGTGAADTQYF.

This chain links TRBV5-1 with TRBJ2-3, with D possibly being TRBD1 (6 bases). Germline CDR1 is SGHRS and CDR2 is YFSETQ. The CDR3 totals 14 residues. Deletions cut 4 bases from V and 5 bases from J, with 14 bases between. CDR3 protein: CASSQYRAQDTQYF. As DNA, the CDR3 is TGCGCCAGCAGCCAATACAGGGCCCAAGATACGCAGTATTTT.

This chain joins TRBV10-2 and TRBJ1-6, with D possibly TRBD1 on 6 matching bases. Trimming cost V 5 bases and J 0 bases, with 14 bases left between them. This CDR3 is 17 amino acids long. CDR1 WSHSY and CDR2 SAAADI come from the germline V gene. CDR3 DNA: TGCGCCAGCAGTCGTCTCAGGGGATACTCCTATAATTCACCCCTCCACTTT. Protein product: CASSRLRGYSYNSPLHF.

The V and J genes are TRBV7-9 and TRBJ2-3; TRBD2 matches at 10 bases. The V and J ends lost 1 base and 4 bases, in that order; junction bases with no gene match: 8. Germline loops: CDR1 SEHNR, CDR2 FQNEAQ (reference sequence). The length of the CDR3 is 17 residues. CDR3 nucleotide sequence: TGTGCCAGCAGCTTAGGGGGACTAGCGATAGTCGCAGATACGCAGTATTTT. Encoded protein: CASSLGGLAIVADTQYF.

This rearrangement joins TRBV6-6 to TRBJ1-2; 8 nucleotides agree with TRBD1. The ends lost 7 bases at V and 8 bases at J; junction bases unmatched: 9. CDR1 is MNHNY, CDR2 SVGAGI, per germline (reference sequence). The CDR3 length is 13 residues. The CDR3 DNA follows: TGTGCCAGCAACGTGGGACAGGAGGAGGGCTACACCTTC. Translated: CASNVGQEEGYTF.

This clone has more than one count but fewer than ten. J is TRBJ2-7 and V is TRBV5-6, with unresolved D. CDR1 and CDR2 from the germline V gene are SGHDT and YYEEEE. The CDR3 has 14 amino acids. The V end was cut by 0 bases, the J end by 0 bases, with 7 bases between. The CDR3 loop reads CASSLVVNSYEQYF. The CDR3, as DNA: TGTGCCAGCAGCTTGGTCGTAAACTCCTACGAGCAGTACTTC.

The CDR3 sequence: CASSTSGLANNEQFF. CDR3 nucleotides: TGTGCCAGCAGCACCTCGGGACTAGCGAACAATGAGCAGTTCTTC. The rearrangement uses TRBV28 and TRBJ2-1; TRBD2 agrees at 10 bases. The CDR3 is 15 residues long. With 6 bases clipped from V and 5 bases from J, the junction kept 7 bases outside the gene matches. The germline gives CDR1 MDHEN, CDR2 SYDVKM.

This rearrangement joins TRBV18 to TRBJ1-1; 7 nucleotides agree with TRBD1. Germline V CDR1 and CDR2: KGHSH, LQKENI. The CDR3 extends over 17 amino acids. The ends lost 3 bases at V and 0 bases at J; junction bases unmatched: 10. CDR3: CASSPLTTGALNTEAFF. CDR3 bases: TGTGCCAGCTCACCCCTTACCACAGGGGCTTTGAACACTGAAGCTTTCTTT. The entire variable domain, with the rest obtained from reference TRBV18 and TRBJ1-1, is as follows: NAGVMQNPRHLVRRRGQEARLRCSPMKGHSHVYWYRQLPEEGLKFMVYLQKENIIDESGMPKERFSAEFPKEGPSILRIQQVVRGDSAAYFCASSPLTTGALNTEAFFGQGTRLTVV.

This clone was observed once. The gene calls are TRBV6-5 and TRBJ1-4; D may be TRBD1 (5 bases). Trimming stripped 6 bases from V and 2 bases from J, with 10 bases between. The CDR3 length is 14 residues. Looked up from germline, CDR1 is MNHEY and CDR2 is SVGAGI. The CDR3 region has the DNA TGTGCCAGCAGGTCTCAGGGTACTAATGAAAAACTGTTTTTT. Translation: CASRSQGTNEKLFF.

The J gene is TRBJ2-5, the V gene TRBV5-8; 8 bases map to TRBD1. Trimming took 3 bases from V and 2 from J; bases not matched to a gene: 6. Germline loops: CDR1 SGHTS, CDR2 YDEGEE. The CDR3 covers 15 residues. CDR3 sequence: CASSSRGRSQETQYF. In DNA, the CDR3 is TGTGCCAGCAGCTCCAGGGGGCGTTCACAAGAGACCCAGTACTTC.

This chain links TRBV28 with TRBJ2-7; 11 positions match TRBD1. The V gene end was trimmed by 2 bases and the J gene end by 1 base; junction bases not matched to a gene: 7. In germline, CDR1 is MDHEN, CDR2 SYDVKM. This CDR3 is 17 amino acids long. The CDR3 sequence is CASSLRTGGFKSYEQYF. The DNA for the CDR3 is TGTGCCAGCAGTTTACGGACAGGGGGCTTTAAGTCCTACGAGCAGTACTTC.

Only a few counts were recorded for this clone. The chain links TRBV6-5 to TRBJ2-7, with 9 nucleotides matching TRBD1. The CDR3 sequence is 15 residues long. Looked up from germline, CDR1 is MNHEY and CDR2 is SVGAGI. V lost 0 bases, J lost 1 base, and 1 base stayed unmatched. The CDR3 sequence: CASSYSGTGSYEQYF. In DNA form, the CDR3 reads TGTGCCAGCAGTTACTCGGGGACAGGGTCCTACGAGCAGTACTTC.

The J gene is TRBJ2-5, the V gene TRBV2; 9 bases align to TRBD2. Germline lookup yields CDR1 SNHLY and CDR2 FYNNEI. The CDR3 sequence is 15 residues long. The V segment lost 5 bases and the J segment 5 bases; nucleotides outside the gene matches: 9. The CDR3: CASSRLAEERETQYF. DNA of the CDR3: TGTGCCAGCAGTAGACTAGCGGAGGAGAGGGAGACCCAGTACTTC.

The rearrangement uses TRBV11-3 and TRBJ2-7, with 7 bases identical to TRBD1. The CDR3 sequence is 13 residues long. CDR1 is SGHNT, CDR2 YENEEA, per germline. Germline trimming cut 2 bases from V and 3 bases from J; bases unmatched to any gene: 1. Here the CDR3 reads CASSLRTGYEQYF. The CDR3 coding sequence is TGTGCCAGCAGCTTAAGGACAGGCTACGAGCAGTACTTC.

This chain links TRBV15 with TRBJ2-3, with TRBD2 matching 12 bases. In germline, CDR1 is LNHNV, CDR2 YYDKDF (reference sequence). Losses at the gene ends were 4 bases for V and 0 bases for J; bases not matched to a gene: 2. There are 16 residues in the CDR3. The CDR3 DNA reads as TGTGCCACCAGCATCGGACTAGCGGGGAGCACAGATACGCAGTATTTT. It translates to CATSIGLAGSTDTQYF.

This chain links TRBV6-5 with TRBJ2-5; possible D gene TRBD2, 6 bases. With 0 bases removed from V and 1 base from J, the gap between germline ends came to 9 bases. CDR1 MNHEY and CDR2 SVGAGI come from the germline V gene. CDR3 length: 15 amino acids. DNA of the CDR3: TGTGCCAGCAGTTACTCTTGGAGGGTCCAAGAGACCCAGTACTTC. Residues: CASSYSWRVQETQYF.

V and J are TRBV7-6 and TRBJ2-5, with 11 bases lining up with TRBD2. J was trimmed by 3 bases and V by 4 bases; bases with no gene match: 4. Germline lookup yields CDR1 SGHVS and CDR2 FNYEAQ. The CDR3 runs 15 residues. The CDR3 DNA follows: TGTGCCAGCAGCTCGCTAGCGGGAGGCGAAGAGACCCAGTACTTC. Residues: CASSSLAGGEETQYF.

The chain employs TRBV10-1 and TRBJ2-5; 14 bases are a match to TRBD2. Trimming took 6 bases from V and 5 from J; bases not matched to a gene: 14. The CDR3 totals 18 residues. CDR1 and CDR2 (germline): WNHNN, SYGVQD (reference sequence). This chain's CDR3 is CASSSGTSGSGFGETQYF. Written as DNA, the CDR3 is TGCGCCAGCAGCTCCGGGACTAGCGGGAGCGGGTTCGGCGAGACCCAGTACTTC.